Listed here are 10 T cell receptor beta chains from one sample, sequenced in a study of T cells and copy number aberrations in small-cell lung cancer (TCRdb year 2021). The library was generated by the immunoSEQ multiplex PCR assay. Drawn from immuneACCESS, this table holds only the in-frame rearrangements with V and J called that TCRdb kept. Clones are partly lost; checked studies trace under half to an unresolved V gene and leave the rest unexplained. For this sample there are fewer than 10,000 clones; 60% to 80% appear just once. The ten largest clones add up to roughly 34% of the sample. Sequences were obtained from normal tissue next to the tumor. The origin of the receptors is a man aged 55 to 70 with small cell lung cancer.

The rearrangement uses TRBV27 and TRBJ2-1; D remains unclear. The CDR3 runs to 13 residues. V lost 3 bases and J 5 bases, leaving 8 bases between the germline ends. The germline V gene encodes CDR1 MNHEY and CDR2 SMNVEV (reference sequence). For the CDR3, the DNA is TGTGCCAGCAGTTTCGTATTAAACAATGAGCAGTTCTTC. The encoded protein is CASSFVLNNEQFF.

In its sample, this clone was seen a few times. CDR3 residues: CASSLAQGGNTGELFF. CDR3 bases: TGCGCCAGCAGCTTGGCTCAGGGAGGCAACACCGGGGAGCTGTTTTTT. The chain uses TRBV5-1 and TRBJ2-2, with TRBD2 as a possible D gene (6 bases). The germline V gene has CDR1 SGHRS and CDR2 YFSETQ. The CDR3 contains 16 residues. Trimming took 0 bases from V and 2 from J, leaving 11 bases between them.

This clone was counted a few times. The V call is TRBV10-3, the J call TRBJ2-1, with 10 positions matching TRBD2. The CDR3 runs to 13 residues. Germline V gives CDR1 ENHRY, CDR2 SYGVKD. After removal of 10 bases from V and 6 bases from J, the junction contained 6 bases not matched to a gene. The CDR3 coding sequence is TGTGCCACCCTAGCGGGAGAAGGCAATGAGCAGTTCTTC. It specifies CATLAGEGNEQFF.

The V and J genes are TRBV9 and TRBJ2-5; 10 nucleotides agree with TRBD1. Germline V lookup: CDR1 SGDLS, CDR2 YYNGEE. V lost 5 bases to trimming and J lost 5 bases; unmatched junction nucleotides: 6. CDR3 length equals 14 residues. The CDR3 coding sequence is TGTGCCAGCAGTTCGACAGGGGGCGGGGAGACCCAGTACTTC. Protein: CASSSTGGGETQYF.

The CDR3 nucleotides read TGTGCCAGCAGCCCGGGCTTGGATAGCACAGATACGCAGTATTTT. Amino acids: CASSPGLDSTDTQYF. The V gene is TRBV5-6, the J gene TRBJ2-3; no clear D. V was pared by 4 bases and J by 0 bases, with 12 bases between. The CDR3 has 15 amino acids. The germline V gene encodes CDR1 SGHDT and CDR2 YYEEEE.

The CDR3: CASSSLSSGGETQYF. In DNA form, the CDR3 reads TGTGCCAGTAGTTCCTTGTCTAGCGGAGGAGAGACCCAGTACTTC. V gene TRBV19 combines with J gene TRBJ2-5; TRBD2 matches 7 bases. This CDR3 is 15 amino acids long. Germline V gene data show CDR1 as LNHDA and CDR2 as SQIVND (reference sequence). The ends lost 5 bases at V and 4 bases at J; junction bases unmatched: 10. Looking up the rest from reference TRBV19 and TRBJ2-5 gives the full variable domain: DGGITQSPKYLFRKEGQNVTLSCEQNLNHDAMYWYRQDPGQGLRLIYYSQIVNDFQKGDIAEGYSVSREKKESFPLTVTSAQKNPTAFYLCASSSLSSGGETQYFGPGTRLLVL.

CDR3 coding DNA: TGTGCCAGCAGCCCACCCCAGACCCAGTACTTC. Amino acids: CASSPPQTQYF. The chain has TRBV2 and TRBJ2-5; D not resolved. The CDR3 is made up of 11 amino acids. In germline, CDR1 is SNHLY, CDR2 FYNNEI. Trimming took off 6 bases at V and 6 bases at J, with 8 bases between the two ends.

V gene TRBV6-6 combines with J gene TRBJ1-1; D is ambiguous. CDR3 length: 13 residues. V lost 2 bases and J lost 2, with 6 bases in between. CDR1 MNHNY and CDR2 SVGAGI come from the germline V gene (reference sequence). The CDR3 reads CASSYVKNTEAFF. DNA of the CDR3: TGTGCCAGCAGTTACGTGAAAAACACTGAAGCTTTCTTT.

The chain uses TRBV14 and TRBJ2-4; D tentatively reads TRBD1 or TRBD2 (5 bases each). The CDR3 runs to 17 residues. V gave up 1 base and J gave up 7 bases, with 20 bases separating them. Germline V lookup: CDR1 SGHDN, CDR2 FVKESK. The CDR3: CASSQGGSGAAGNIQYF. The CDR3 coding sequence is TGTGCCAGCAGCCAAGGAGGATCTGGGGCGGCGGGTAACATTCAGTACTTC.

V and J are TRBV7-8 and TRBJ2-5, with D unclear. The germline V gene has CDR1 SGHVS and CDR2 FQNEAQ. With 6 bases removed from V and 5 bases from J, the gap between germline ends came to 13 bases. The CDR3 has 13 amino acids. CDR3 in amino acids: CASSSDRSETQYF. Written as DNA, the CDR3 is TGTGCCAGCAGTTCAGACCGGTCGGAGACCCAGTACTTC.